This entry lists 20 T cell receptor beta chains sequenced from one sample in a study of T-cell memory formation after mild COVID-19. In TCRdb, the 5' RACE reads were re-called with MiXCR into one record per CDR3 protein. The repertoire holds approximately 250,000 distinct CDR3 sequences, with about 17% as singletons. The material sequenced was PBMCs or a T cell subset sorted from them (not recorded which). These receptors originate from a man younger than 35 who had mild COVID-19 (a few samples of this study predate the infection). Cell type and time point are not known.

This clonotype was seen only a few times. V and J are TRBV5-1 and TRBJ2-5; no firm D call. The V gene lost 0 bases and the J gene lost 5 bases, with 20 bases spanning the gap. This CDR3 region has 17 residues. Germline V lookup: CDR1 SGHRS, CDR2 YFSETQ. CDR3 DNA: TGCGCCAGCAGCTTGGGCCGGCCAGCAGAATTCGAGGAGACCCAGTACTTC. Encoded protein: CASSLGRPAEFEETQYF.

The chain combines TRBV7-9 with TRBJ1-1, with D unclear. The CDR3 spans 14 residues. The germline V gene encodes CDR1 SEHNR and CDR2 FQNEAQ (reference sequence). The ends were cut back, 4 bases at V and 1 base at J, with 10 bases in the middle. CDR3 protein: CASSSMVPNTEAFF. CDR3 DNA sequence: TGTGCCAGCAGCTCAATGGTCCCGAACACTGAAGCTTTCTTT.

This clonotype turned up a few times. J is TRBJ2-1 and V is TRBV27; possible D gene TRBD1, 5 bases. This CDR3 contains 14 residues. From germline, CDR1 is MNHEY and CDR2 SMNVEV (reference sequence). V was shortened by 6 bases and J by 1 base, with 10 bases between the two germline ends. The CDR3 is CASSVGASYNEQFF. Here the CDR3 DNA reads TGTGCCAGCAGCGTAGGGGCATCCTACAATGAGCAGTTCTTC.

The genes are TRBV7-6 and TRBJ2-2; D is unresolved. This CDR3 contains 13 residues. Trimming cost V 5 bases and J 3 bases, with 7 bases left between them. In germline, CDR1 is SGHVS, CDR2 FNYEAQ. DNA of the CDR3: TGTGCCAGCAGCAAGACCTACACCGGGGAGCTGTTTTTT. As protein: CASSKTYTGELFF.

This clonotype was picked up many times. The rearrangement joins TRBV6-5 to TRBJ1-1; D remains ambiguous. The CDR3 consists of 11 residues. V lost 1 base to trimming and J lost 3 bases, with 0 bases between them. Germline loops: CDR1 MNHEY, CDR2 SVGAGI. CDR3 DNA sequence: TGTGCCAGCAGTTACTACACTGAAGCTTTCTTT. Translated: CASSYYTEAFF.

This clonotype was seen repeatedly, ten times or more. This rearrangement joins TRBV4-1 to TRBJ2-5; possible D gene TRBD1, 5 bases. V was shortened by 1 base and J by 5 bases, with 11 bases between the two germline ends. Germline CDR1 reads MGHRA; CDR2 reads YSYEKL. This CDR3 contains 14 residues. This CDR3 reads CASSQVQGGETQYF. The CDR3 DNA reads TGCGCCAGCAGCCAAGTTCAGGGTGGGGAGACCCAGTACTTC.

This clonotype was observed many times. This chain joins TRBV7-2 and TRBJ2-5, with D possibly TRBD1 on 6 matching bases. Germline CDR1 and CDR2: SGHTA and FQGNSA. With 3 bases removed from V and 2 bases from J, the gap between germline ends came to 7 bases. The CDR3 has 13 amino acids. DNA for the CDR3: TGTGCCAGCAGCTTCCAGGGGCAAGAGACCCAGTACTTC. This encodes CASSFQGQETQYF.

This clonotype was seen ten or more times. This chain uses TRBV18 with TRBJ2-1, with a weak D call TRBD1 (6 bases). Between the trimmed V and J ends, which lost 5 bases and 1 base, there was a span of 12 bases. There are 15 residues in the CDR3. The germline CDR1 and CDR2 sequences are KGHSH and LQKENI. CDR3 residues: CASSYGQYSYNEQFF. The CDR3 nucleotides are TGTGCCAGCTCATATGGACAGTATTCCTACAATGAGCAGTTCTTC.

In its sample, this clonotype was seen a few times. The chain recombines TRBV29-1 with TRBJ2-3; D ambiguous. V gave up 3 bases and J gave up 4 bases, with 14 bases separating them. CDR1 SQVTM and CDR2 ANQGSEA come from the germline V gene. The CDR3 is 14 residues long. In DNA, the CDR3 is TGCAGCGTTGAGGTCAGCGCAGGTCCAGATACGCAGTATTTT. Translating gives CSVEVSAGPDTQYF.

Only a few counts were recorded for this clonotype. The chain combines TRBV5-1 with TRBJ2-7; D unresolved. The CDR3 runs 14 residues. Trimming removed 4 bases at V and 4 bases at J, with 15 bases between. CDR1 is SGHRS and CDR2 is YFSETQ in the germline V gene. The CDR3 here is CASSLSPSSYEQYV. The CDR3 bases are TGCGCCAGCAGCCTTAGTCCCAGCTCTTACGAGCAGTACGTC.

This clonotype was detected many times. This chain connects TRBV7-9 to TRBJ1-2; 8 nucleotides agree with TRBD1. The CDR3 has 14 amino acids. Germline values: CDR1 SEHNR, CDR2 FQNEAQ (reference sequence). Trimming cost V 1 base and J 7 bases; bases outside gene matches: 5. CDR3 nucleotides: TGTGCCAGCAGCTTAGATCAGGGGGCCGGTGGCTACACCTTC. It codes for CASSLDQGAGGYTF. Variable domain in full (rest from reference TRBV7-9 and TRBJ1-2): DTGVSQNPRHKITKRGQNVTFRCDPISEHNRLYWYRQTLGQGPEFLTYFQNEAQLEKSRLLSDRFSAERPKGSFSTLEIQRTEQGDSAMYLCASSLDQGAGGYTFGSGTRLTVV.

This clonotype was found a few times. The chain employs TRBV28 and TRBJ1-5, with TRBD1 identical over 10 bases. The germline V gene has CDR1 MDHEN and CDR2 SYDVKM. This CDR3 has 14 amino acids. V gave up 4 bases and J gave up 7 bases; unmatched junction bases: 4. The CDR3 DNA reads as TGTGCCAGCAGTTCGGACAGGGGGATGCAGCCCCAGCATTTT. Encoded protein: CASSSDRGMQPQHF.

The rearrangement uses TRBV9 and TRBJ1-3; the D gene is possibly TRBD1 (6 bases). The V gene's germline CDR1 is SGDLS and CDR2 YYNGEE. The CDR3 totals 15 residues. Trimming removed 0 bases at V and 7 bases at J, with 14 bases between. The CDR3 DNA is TGTGCCAGCAGCGTAGGGGACACCGACCTGAACACCATATATTTT. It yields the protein CASSVGDTDLNTIYF.

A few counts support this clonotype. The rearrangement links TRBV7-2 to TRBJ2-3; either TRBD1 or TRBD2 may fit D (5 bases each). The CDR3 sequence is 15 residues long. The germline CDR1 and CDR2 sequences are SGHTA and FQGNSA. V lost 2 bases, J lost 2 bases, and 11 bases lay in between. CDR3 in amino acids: CASSLSVGDTDTQYF. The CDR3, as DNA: TGTGCCAGCAGCTTATCGGTGGGGGACACAGATACGCAGTATTTT.

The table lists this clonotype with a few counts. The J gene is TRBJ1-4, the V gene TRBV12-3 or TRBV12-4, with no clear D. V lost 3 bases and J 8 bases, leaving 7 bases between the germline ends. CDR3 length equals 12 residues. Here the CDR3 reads CASSFLREKLFF. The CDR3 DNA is TGTGCCAGCAGTTTTCTGCGAGAAAAACTGTTTTTT.

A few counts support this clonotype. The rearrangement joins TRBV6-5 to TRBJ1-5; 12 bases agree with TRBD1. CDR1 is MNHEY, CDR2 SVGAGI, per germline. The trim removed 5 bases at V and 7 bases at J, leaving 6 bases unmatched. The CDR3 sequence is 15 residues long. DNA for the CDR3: TGTGCCAGCAGTACCGGGACAGGGGGCATGCAGCCCCAGCATTTT. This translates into CASSTGTGGMQPQHF.

The CDR3 nucleotides are TGCAGCGTTAAAAGCCGCGATCGAGGGGAGACCCAGTACTTC. Translation: CSVKSRDRGETQYF. The V and J genes are TRBV29-1 and TRBJ2-5, with TRBD2 as a possible D gene (5 bases). The germline CDR1 and CDR2 sequences are SQVTM and ANQGSEA. This CDR3 contains 14 residues. V lost 5 bases and J lost 5, with 18 bases in between.

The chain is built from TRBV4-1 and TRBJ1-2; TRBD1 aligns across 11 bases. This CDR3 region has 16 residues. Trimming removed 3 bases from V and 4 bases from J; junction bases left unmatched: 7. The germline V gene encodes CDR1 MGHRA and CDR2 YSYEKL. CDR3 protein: CASSQDRGRLVYGYTF. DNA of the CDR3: TGCGCCAGCAGCCAGGACAGGGGGCGGTTAGTCTATGGCTACACCTTC.

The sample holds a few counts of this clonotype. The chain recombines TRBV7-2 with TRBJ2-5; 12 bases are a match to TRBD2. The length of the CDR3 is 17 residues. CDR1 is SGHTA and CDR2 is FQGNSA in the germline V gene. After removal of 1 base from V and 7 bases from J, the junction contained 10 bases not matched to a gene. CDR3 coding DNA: TGTGCCAGCAGCTTAGGGCTAGCGGGGGGGCTCTCAGGGACCCAGTACTTC. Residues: CASSLGLAGGLSGTQYF.

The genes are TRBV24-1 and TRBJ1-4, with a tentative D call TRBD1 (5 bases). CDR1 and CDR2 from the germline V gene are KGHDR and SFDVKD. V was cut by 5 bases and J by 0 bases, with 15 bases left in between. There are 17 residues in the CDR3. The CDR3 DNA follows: TGTGCCACCAGTGCCGGGGCTGTTGGGGCAACTAATGAAAAACTGTTTTTT. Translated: CATSAGAVGATNEKLFF.